One sample yielded the 12 T cell receptor beta chains listed below, sequenced in a study of blood T cell repertoires in COVID-19 (dated by TCRdb to about 2020). Receptors were amplified or captured by the immunoSEQ multiplex PCR assay. The table was pulled from immuneACCESS by TCRdb, which kept in-frame rearrangements only. Such tables lose some clones; where checked, under half of the loss comes from unresolved V genes, and the rest has no known cause. Present in this sample are 150,000 to 200,000 clones, under 90% of which were seen just once. The ten largest make up approximately 18% of the sample. Sequences were obtained from peripheral blood. These receptor sequences come from a woman of 80 years or more with acute or convalescent COVID-19.

This clone was recorded only once. The chain joins TRBV6-5 to TRBJ2-1; TRBD1 matches 7 bases. Per the germline V gene, CDR1 is MNHEY and CDR2 is SVGAGI. The CDR3 is 14 residues long. The V gene end was trimmed by 6 bases and the J gene end by 7 bases; junction bases not matched to a gene: 9. CDR3 coding DNA: TGTGCCAGCAGCCCCAGGGGGAGAAGGAATGAGCAGTTCTTC. Translating it yields CASSPRGRRNEQFF.

The gene calls are TRBV4-2 and TRBJ2-6; D perhaps matches TRBD1 (8 bases). The CDR3 sequence is 19 residues long. Trimming pared 1 base from V and 0 bases from J, leaving 16 bases between. Germline-derived CDR1 and CDR2 are LGHNA and YNFKEQ. CDR3 amino acids: CASSQAGGQASSGANVLTF. For the CDR3, the DNA is TGTGCCAGCAGCCAAGCGGGGGGACAGGCGAGCTCTGGGGCCAACGTCCTGACTTTC.

The rearrangement links TRBV9 to TRBJ2-1; 7 positions agree with TRBD2. Trimming at V came to 0 bases and at J to 4 bases, leaving 4 bases not matched to a gene. Germline V gene sequence: CDR1 SGDLS, CDR2 YYNGEE. The CDR3 consists of 15 residues. The CDR3 nucleotides are TGTGCCAGCAGCGTAGAGTGGGGGGGATACAATGAGCAGTTCTTC. Protein sequence: CASSVEWGGYNEQFF.

The V and J genes are TRBV5-1 and TRBJ2-1, with TRBD1 identical over 7 bases. Germline CDR1 is SGHRS and CDR2 is YFSETQ. The CDR3 contains 15 residues. V shed 1 base, J shed 5 bases, and the junction held 6 bases outside the gene matches. As DNA, the CDR3 is TGCGCCAGCAGCTTGCAAGGGGGCAAGAACAATGAGCAGTTCTTC. This sequence encodes CASSLQGGKNNEQFF.

The chain employs TRBV6-5 and TRBJ1-4; 7 bases agree with TRBD1. CDR1 and CDR2 from the germline V gene are MNHEY and SVGAGI. V dropped 6 bases and J dropped 0; count of bases not matched to a gene: 4. CDR3 length: 15 residues. The CDR3, as DNA: TGTGCCAGCAGCCAGGACAGGACAACTAATGAAAAACTGTTTTTT. This gives the protein CASSQDRTTNEKLFF.

This clone was seen many times. The chain has TRBV14 and TRBJ2-2, with TRBD2 matching over 9 bases. V lost 4 bases, J lost 5 bases, and 8 bases stayed unmatched. The CDR3 runs 16 residues. Germline loops: CDR1 SGHDN, CDR2 FVKESK. The CDR3 sequence is CASSRFSGRRTGELFF. In DNA form, the CDR3 reads TGTGCCAGCAGCCGATTTAGCGGGAGAAGGACCGGGGAGCTGTTTTTT.

The chain couples TRBV28 to TRBJ2-7; D gene unclear. The CDR3 has 16 residues. Trimming removed 1 base from V and 0 bases from J, with 13 bases in between. CDR1 is MDHEN and CDR2 is SYDVKM in the germline V gene. CDR3 bases: TGTGCCAGCAGTTTATTGGTGCGGCAGCTCTCCTACGAGCAGTACTTC. Encoded protein: CASSLLVRQLSYEQYF.

The J gene is TRBJ2-7, the V gene TRBV12-3 or TRBV12-4, with TRBD1 matching 9 bases. There are 13 residues in the CDR3. The V segment lost 7 bases and the J segment 2 bases; nucleotides outside the gene matches: 3. CDR3 nucleotide sequence: TGTGCCAGCAATGGACAGGGGACCTACGAGCAGTACTTC. It codes for CASNGQGTYEQYF.

V gene TRBV28 combines with J gene TRBJ2-1; 7 bases are a match to TRBD1. Germline values: CDR1 MDHEN, CDR2 SYDVKM. The CDR3 contains 13 residues. V lost 6 bases to trimming and J lost 6 bases; unmatched junction nucleotides: 5. The CDR3 here is CASRATGVNEQFF. CDR3 coding DNA: TGTGCCAGCAGAGCAACAGGGGTCAATGAGCAGTTCTTC.

This clone was seen only a few times. The V gene is TRBV19, the J gene TRBJ1-2; no reliable D call. Germline CDR1 is LNHDA and CDR2 is SQIVND (reference sequence). The CDR3 is 13 amino acids. Trimming took off 3 bases at V and 5 bases at J, with 10 bases between the two ends. The CDR3 DNA follows: TGTGCCAGTAGTATCTCGGCGGGGTATGGCTACACCTTC. This gives the protein CASSISAGYGYTF.

The chain combines TRBV19 with TRBJ2-2; 10 nucleotides line up with TRBD2. The CDR3 length is 18 residues. Germline lookup yields CDR1 LNHDA and CDR2 SQIVND (reference sequence). With V trimmed by 6 bases and J by 2 bases, 12 bases remained unmatched. CDR3 region: CASRRRGLARNNTGELFF. In DNA, the CDR3 is TGTGCCAGTAGGAGAAGGGGACTAGCGAGAAATAACACCGGGGAGCTGTTTTTT.

The CDR3 spells CSERQGPEAFF. CDR3 sequence (DNA): TGCAGCGAACGACAGGGACCCGAAGCTTTCTTT. This chain links TRBV29-1 with TRBJ1-1; TRBD1 matches 7 bases. V shed 7 bases, J shed 8 bases, and the junction held 7 bases outside the gene matches. From germline, CDR1 is SQVTM and CDR2 ANQGSEA. The CDR3 is 11 amino acids.